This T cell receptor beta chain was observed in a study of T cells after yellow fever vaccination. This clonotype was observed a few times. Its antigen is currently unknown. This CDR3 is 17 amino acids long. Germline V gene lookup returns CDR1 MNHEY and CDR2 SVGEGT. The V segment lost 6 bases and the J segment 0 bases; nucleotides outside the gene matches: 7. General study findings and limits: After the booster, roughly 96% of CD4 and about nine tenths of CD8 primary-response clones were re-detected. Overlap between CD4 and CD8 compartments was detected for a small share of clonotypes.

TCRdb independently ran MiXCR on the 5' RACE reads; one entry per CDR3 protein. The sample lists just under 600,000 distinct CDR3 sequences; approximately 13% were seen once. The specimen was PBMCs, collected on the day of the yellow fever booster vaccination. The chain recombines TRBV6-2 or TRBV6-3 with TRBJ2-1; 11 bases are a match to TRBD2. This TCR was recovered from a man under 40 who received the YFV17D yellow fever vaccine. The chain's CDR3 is CASRPPGLADSYNEQFF. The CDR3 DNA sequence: TGTGCCAGCAGACCCCCGGGACTAGCGGACTCCTACAATGAGCAGTTCTTC.